The 7 T cell receptor beta chains given below trace back to one sample, sequenced in a study of cytomegalovirus exposure and HLA in healthy donors. PCR involved 60 Vbeta and 13 Jbeta primers. Measured with immunoSEQ multiplex PCR; TCRdb has only the in-frame clones, and not every one. The table records 100,000 to 150,000 clones, roughly 70% of them present only once. The specimen sequenced was PBMCs. The source is a man aged 35 to 55 in good health and CMV-seropositive.

The chain carries TRBV5-1 and TRBJ2-7, with 9 bases matching TRBD1. After removal of 0 bases from V and 3 bases from J, the junction contained 1 base not matched to a gene. The CDR3 is 14 amino acids. Germline CDR1 reads SGHRS; CDR2 reads YFSETQ. CDR3 sequence (DNA): TGCGCCAGCAGCTTGGCGACAGGGGGCTACGAGCAGTACTTC. This encodes CASSLATGGYEQYF.

This chain links TRBV28 with TRBJ1-5; 7 positions match TRBD1. The CDR3 covers 15 residues. After removal of 5 bases from V and 7 bases from J, the junction contained 11 bases not matched to a gene. The germline V gene has CDR1 MDHEN and CDR2 SYDVKM. CDR3 amino acids: CASSQDTGVSQPQHF. As DNA, the CDR3 is TGTGCCAGCAGTCAAGACACAGGGGTAAGCCAGCCCCAGCATTTT.

This chain links TRBV5-6 with TRBJ2-2; 10 bases map to TRBD1. This CDR3 is 15 amino acids long. Germline lookup yields CDR1 SGHDT and CDR2 YYEEEE. The ends lost 3 bases at V and 6 bases at J; junction bases unmatched: 5. This CDR3 is CASSSDRGYAGELFF. The CDR3 bases are TGTGCCAGCAGCTCGGACAGGGGGTACGCCGGGGAGCTGTTTTTT. Filled out from reference TRBV5-6 and TRBJ2-2, the complete variable domain reads DAGVTQSPTHLIKTRGQQVTLRCSPKSGHDTVSWYQQALGQGPQFIFQYYEEEERQRGNFPDRFSGHQFPNYSSELNVNALLLGDSALYLCASSSDRGYAGELFFGEGSRLTVL.

The chain uses TRBV4-1 and TRBJ1-1, with no clear D. V lost 1 base and J 1 base, leaving 10 bases between the germline ends. The germline V gene encodes CDR1 MGHRA and CDR2 YSYEKL. This CDR3 contains 15 residues. The CDR3 coding sequence is TGCGCCAGCAGCCAAGGCCCTGGGAGGAACACTGAAGCTTTCTTT. Its translation is CASSQGPGRNTEAFF.

DNA of the CDR3: TGTGCCAGCAGTCGGGGTAACGCAGATACGCAGTATTTT. This gives the protein CASSRGNADTQYF. The genes are TRBV6-6 and TRBJ2-3; weak D call: TRBD2 (5 bases). V dropped 5 bases and J dropped 4 bases, with 10 bases sitting between them. This CDR3 spans 13 amino acids. The germline V gene has CDR1 MNHNY and CDR2 SVGAGI (reference sequence).

The V and J genes are TRBV10-3 and TRBJ1-1, with a tentative D call TRBD1 (6 bases). The ends were cut back, 5 bases at V and 3 bases at J, with 13 bases in the middle. Germline CDR1 ENHRY, CDR2 SYGVKD. CDR3 length: 14 residues. This CDR3 reads CAISRGGEDTEAFF. CDR3 sequence (DNA): TGTGCCATCAGTAGAGGGGGGGAGGACACTGAAGCTTTCTTT.

The chain recombines TRBV25-1 with TRBJ2-3, with TRBD1 matching 7 bases. J was trimmed by 0 bases and V by 6 bases; bases with no gene match: 6. Germline CDR1 MGHDK, CDR2 SYGVNS. The CDR3 consists of 15 residues. CDR3 DNA: TGTGCCAGCAGCCCGCAGGGGGTTAGCACAGATACGCAGTATTTT. Translated, it gives CASSPQGVSTDTQYF.